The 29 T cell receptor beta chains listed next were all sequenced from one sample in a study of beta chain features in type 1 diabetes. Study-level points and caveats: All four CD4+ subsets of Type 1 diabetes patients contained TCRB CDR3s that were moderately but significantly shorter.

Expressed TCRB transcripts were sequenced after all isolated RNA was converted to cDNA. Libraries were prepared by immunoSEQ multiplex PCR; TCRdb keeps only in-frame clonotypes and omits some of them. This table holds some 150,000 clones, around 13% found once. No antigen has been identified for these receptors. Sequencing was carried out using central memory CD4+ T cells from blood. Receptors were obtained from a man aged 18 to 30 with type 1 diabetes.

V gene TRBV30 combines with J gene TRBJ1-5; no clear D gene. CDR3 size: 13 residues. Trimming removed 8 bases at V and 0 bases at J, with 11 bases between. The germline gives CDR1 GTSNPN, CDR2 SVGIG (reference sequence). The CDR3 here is CAGRPDSNQPQHF. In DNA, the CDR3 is TGTGCCGGGCGTCCCGATAGCAATCAGCCCCAGCATTTT.

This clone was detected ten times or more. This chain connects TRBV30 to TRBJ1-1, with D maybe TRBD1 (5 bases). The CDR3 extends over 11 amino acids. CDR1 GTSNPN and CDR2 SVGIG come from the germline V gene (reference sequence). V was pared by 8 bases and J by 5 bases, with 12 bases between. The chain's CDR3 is CARTWGTEAFF. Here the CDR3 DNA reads TGTGCCAGAACCTGGGGGACTGAAGCTTTCTTT.

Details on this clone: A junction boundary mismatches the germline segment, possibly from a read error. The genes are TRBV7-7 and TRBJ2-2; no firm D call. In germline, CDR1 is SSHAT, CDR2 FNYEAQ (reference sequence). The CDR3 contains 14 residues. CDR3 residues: CASSLNANTGELFF. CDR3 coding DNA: TGTGCTAGCAGCCTCAATGCGAACACCGGGGAGCTGTTTTTT.

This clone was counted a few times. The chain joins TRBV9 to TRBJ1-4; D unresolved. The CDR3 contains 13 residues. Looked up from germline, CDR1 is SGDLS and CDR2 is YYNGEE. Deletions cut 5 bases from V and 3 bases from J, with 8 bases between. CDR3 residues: CASSGRPNEKLFF. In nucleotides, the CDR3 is TGTGCCAGCAGTGGTCGGCCTAATGAAAAACTGTTTTTT.

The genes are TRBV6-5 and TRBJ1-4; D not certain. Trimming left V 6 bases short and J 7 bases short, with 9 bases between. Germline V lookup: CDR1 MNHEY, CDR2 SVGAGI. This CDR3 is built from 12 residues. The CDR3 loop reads CASRSGGEKLFF. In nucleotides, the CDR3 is TGTGCCAGCAGGTCCGGTGGTGAAAAACTGTTTTTT.

CDR3 residues: CASSQDRNSGVGDTQYF. For the CDR3, the DNA is TGCGCCAGCAGCCAAGATCGAAATAGCGGGGTTGGAGATACGCAGTATTTT. V is TRBV4-1 and J is TRBJ2-3; 8 bases fit TRBD2. The CDR3 extends over 17 amino acids. The trim removed 0 bases at V and 5 bases at J, leaving 10 bases unmatched. From germline, CDR1 is MGHRA and CDR2 YSYEKL.

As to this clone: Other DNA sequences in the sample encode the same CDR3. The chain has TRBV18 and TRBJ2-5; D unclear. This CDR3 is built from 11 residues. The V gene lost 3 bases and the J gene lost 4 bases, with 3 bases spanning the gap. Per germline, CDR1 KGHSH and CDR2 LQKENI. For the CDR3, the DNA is TGTGCCAGCTCACCGGGAGAGACCCAGTACTTC. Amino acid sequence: CASSPGETQYF.

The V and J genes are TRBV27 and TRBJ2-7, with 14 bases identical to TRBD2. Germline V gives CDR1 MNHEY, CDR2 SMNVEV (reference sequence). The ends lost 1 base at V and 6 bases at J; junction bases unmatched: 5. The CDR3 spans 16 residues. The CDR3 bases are TGTGCCAGCAGTTTATATCCCGGGACTAGCGGGGGCGAGCAGTACTTC. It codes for CASSLYPGTSGGEQYF.

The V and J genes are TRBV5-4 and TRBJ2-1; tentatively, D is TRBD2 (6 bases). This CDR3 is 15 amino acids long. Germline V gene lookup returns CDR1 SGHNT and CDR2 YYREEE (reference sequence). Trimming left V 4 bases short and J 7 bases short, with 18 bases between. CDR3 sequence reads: CASSTGLAYGNEQFF. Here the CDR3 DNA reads TGTGCCAGCAGCACGGGACTCGCCTATGGGAATGAGCAGTTCTTC. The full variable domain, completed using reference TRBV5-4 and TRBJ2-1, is ETGVTQSPTHLIKTRGQQVTLRCSSQSGHNTVSWYQQALGQGPQFIFQYYREEENGRGNFPPRFSGLQFPNYSSELNVNALELDDSALYLCASSTGLAYGNEQFFGPGTRLTVL.

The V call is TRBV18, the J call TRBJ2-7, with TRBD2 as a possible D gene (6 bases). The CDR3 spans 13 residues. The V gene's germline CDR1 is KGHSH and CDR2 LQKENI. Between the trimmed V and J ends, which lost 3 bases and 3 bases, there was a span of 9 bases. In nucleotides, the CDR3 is TGTGCCAGCTCACCCGGGACTGGCTACGAGCAGTACTTC. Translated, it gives CASSPGTGYEQYF.

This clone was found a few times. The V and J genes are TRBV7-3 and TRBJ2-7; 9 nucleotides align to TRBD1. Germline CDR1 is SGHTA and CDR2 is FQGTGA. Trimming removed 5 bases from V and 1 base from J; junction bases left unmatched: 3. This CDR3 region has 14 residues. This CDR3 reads CASSKDRGSYEQYF. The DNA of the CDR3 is TGTGCCAGCAGCAAAGACAGGGGGTCCTACGAGCAGTACTTC.

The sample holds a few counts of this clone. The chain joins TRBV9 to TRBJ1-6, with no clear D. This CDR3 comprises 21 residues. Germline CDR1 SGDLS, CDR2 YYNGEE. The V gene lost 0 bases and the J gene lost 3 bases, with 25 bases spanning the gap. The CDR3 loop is CASSVVPVRAGLGRYNSPLHF. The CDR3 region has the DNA TGTGCCAGCAGCGTAGTTCCTGTGAGGGCAGGCCTGGGCCGCTATAATTCACCCCTCCACTTT.

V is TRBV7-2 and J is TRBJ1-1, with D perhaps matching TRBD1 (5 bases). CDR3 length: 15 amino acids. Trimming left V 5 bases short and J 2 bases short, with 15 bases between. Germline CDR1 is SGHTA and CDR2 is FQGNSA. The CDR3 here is CASSGIETVNTEAFF. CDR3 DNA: TGTGCCAGCAGCGGGATCGAGACAGTCAACACTGAAGCTTTCTTT.

This CDR3 reads CASSFGDPKNIQYF. For the CDR3, the DNA is TGTGCCAGCAGCTTCGGCGACCCCAAAAACATTCAGTACTTC. The chain joins TRBV7-9 to TRBJ2-4; D remains ambiguous. CDR3 length: 14 residues. Germline CDR1 is SEHNR and CDR2 is FQNEAQ (reference sequence). V lost 3 bases and J lost 2, with 8 bases in between.

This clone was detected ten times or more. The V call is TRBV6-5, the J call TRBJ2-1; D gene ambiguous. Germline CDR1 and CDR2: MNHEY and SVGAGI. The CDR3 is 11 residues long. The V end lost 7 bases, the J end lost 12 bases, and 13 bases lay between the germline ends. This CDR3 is CASTFQGGQFF. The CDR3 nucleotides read TGTGCCAGCACCTTTCAAGGCGGGCAGTTCTTC.

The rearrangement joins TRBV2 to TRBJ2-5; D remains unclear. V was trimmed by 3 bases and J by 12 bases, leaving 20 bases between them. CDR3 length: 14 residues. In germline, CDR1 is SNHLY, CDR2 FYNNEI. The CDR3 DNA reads TGTGCCAGCAGTGAGTCTGAGACTGCCCATCCTAAGTACTTC. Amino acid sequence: CASSESETAHPKYF.

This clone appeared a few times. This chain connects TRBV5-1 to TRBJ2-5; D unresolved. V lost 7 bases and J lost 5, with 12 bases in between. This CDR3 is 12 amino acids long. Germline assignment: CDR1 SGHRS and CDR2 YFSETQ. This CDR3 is CASASSGETQYF. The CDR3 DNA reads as TGCGCCAGCGCATCATCCGGGGAGACCCAGTACTTC.

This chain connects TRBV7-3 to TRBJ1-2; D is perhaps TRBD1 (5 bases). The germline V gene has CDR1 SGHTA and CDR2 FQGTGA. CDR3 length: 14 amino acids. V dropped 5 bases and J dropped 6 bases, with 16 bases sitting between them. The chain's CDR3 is CASSPNAGQNGYTF. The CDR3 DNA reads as TGTGCCAGCAGCCCAAACGCGGGGCAGAATGGCTACACCTTC.

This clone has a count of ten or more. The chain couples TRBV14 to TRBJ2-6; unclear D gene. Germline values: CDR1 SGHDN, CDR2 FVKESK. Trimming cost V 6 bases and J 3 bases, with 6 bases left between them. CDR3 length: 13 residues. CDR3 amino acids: CASSPGGANVLTF. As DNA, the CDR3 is TGTGCCAGCAGTCCCGGTGGGGCCAACGTCCTGACTTTC.

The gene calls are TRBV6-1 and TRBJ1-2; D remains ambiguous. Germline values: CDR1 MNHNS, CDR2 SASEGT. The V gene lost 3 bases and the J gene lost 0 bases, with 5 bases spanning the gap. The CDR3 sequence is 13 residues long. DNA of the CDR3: TGTGCCAGCAGTGACAGATCTAACTATGGCTACACCTTC. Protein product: CASSDRSNYGYTF.

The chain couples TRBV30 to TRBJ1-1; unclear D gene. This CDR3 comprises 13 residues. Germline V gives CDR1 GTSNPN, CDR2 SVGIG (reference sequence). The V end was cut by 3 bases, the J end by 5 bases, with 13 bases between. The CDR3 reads CAWSPWAGTEAFF. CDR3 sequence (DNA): TGTGCCTGGAGCCCCTGGGCGGGGACTGAAGCTTTCTTT.

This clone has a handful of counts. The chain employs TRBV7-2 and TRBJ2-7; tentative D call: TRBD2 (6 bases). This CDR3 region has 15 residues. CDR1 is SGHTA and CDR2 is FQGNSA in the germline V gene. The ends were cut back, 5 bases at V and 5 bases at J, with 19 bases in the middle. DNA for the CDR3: TGTGCCAGCAGCCGAGCGGCGGGGATCTACCACGAGCAGTACTTC. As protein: CASSRAAGIYHEQYF.

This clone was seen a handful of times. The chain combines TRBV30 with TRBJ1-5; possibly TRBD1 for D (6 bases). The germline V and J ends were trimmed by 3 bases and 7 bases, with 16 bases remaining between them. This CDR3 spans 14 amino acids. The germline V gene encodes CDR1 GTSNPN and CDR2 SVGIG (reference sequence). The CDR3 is CAWSPDSLEQPQHF. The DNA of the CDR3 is TGTGCCTGGAGCCCGGACAGTTTAGAGCAGCCCCAGCATTTT.

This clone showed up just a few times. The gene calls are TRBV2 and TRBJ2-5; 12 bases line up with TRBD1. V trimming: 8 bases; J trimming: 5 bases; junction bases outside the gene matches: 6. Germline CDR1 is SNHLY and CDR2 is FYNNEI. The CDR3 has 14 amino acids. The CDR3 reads CASGGQGARETQYF. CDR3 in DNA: TGTGCCAGCGGGGGACAGGGGGCGAGGGAGACCCAGTACTTC.

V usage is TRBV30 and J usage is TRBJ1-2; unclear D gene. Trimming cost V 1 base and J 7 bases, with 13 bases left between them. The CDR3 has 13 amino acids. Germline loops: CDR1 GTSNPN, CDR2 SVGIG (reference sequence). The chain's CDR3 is CAWSAGPAGGYTF. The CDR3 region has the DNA TGTGCCTGGAGTGCCGGACCGGCGGGTGGCTACACCTTC.

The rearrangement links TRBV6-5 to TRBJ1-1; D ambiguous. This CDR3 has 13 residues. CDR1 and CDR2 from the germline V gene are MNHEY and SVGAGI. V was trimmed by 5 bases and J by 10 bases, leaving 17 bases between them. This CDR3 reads CASSPPGYNLAFF. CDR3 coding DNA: TGTGCCAGCAGTCCGCCGGGGTATAATCTAGCTTTCTTT.

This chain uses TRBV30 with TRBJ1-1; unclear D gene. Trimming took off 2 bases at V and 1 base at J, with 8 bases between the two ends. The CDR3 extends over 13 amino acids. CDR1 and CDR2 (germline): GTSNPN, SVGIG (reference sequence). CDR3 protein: CAWSRLRNTEAFF. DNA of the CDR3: TGTGCCTGGAGTCGATTGCGGAACACTGAAGCTTTCTTT.

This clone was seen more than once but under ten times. The CDR3, as DNA: TGTGCCAGCAGCTTGGCCGAAGGCGGCTCTAATGAAAAACTGTTTTTT. Amino acids: CASSLAEGGSNEKLFF. The gene calls are TRBV5-4 and TRBJ1-4; D unresolved. The germline V gene encodes CDR1 SGHNT and CDR2 YYREEE (reference sequence). The CDR3 totals 16 residues. V was shortened by 0 bases and J by 3 bases, with 12 bases between the two germline ends. Full variable domain (rest looked up from reference TRBV5-4 and TRBJ1-4): ETGVTQSPTHLIKTRGQQVTLRCSSQSGHNTVSWYQQALGQGPQFIFQYYREEENGRGNFPPRFSGLQFPNYSSELNVNALELDDSALYLCASSLAEGGSNEKLFFGSGTQLSVL.

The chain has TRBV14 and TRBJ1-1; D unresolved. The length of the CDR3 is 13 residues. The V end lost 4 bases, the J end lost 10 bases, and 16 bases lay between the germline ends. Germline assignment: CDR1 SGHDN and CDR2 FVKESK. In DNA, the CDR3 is TGTGCCAGCAGCCCCCAAAGAGCCACGGGAGCTTTCTTT. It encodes CASSPQRATGAFF.